These 28 T cell receptor beta chains were all obtained from the same sample, sequenced in a study of cytomegalovirus exposure and HLA in healthy donors. PCR involved 60 Vbeta and 13 Jbeta primers. Sequencing used immunoSEQ multiplex PCR; TCRdb keeps in-frame clones, though not all of them. The sample comprises roughly 200,000 clones, 75% to 90% of which are singletons, and roughly 0.75% rests with the top ten. The sequenced material came from PBMCs. The receptors were sampled from a boy aged 2 to 10 in good health and CMV-seronegative.

The rearrangement joins TRBV9 to TRBJ1-1, with 7 nucleotides matching TRBD1. The V segment lost 4 bases and the J segment 4 bases; nucleotides outside the gene matches: 10. Germline-derived CDR1 and CDR2 are SGDLS and YYNGEE. This CDR3 region has 15 residues. CDR3 coding DNA: TGTGCCAGCAGCTCAAGAACAGGGGAGAGCACTGAAGCTTTCTTT. This sequence encodes CASSSRTGESTEAFF. Looking up the rest from reference TRBV9 and TRBJ1-1 gives the full variable domain: DSGVTQTPKHLITATGQRVTLRCSPRSGDLSVYWYQQSLDQGLQFLIQYYNGEERAKGNILERFSAQQFPDLHSELNLSSLELGDSALYFCASSSRTGESTEAFFGQGTRLTVV.

V and J are TRBV6-1 and TRBJ2-7; D call uncertain. The V end lost 5 bases, the J end lost 0 bases, and 8 bases lay between the germline ends. This CDR3 has 13 amino acids. Looked up from germline, CDR1 is MNHNS and CDR2 is SASEGT. CDR3 loop: CASSTEYSYEQYF. The CDR3 DNA is TGTGCCAGCAGTACAGAGTACTCCTACGAGCAGTACTTC.

The J gene is TRBJ1-6, the V gene TRBV30; D possibly corresponds to TRBD1 (5 bases). V was shortened by 2 bases and J by 10 bases, with 15 bases between the two germline ends. CDR3 length: 14 amino acids. From germline, CDR1 is GTSNPN and CDR2 SVGIG (reference sequence). CDR3 region: CAWSLGGDSSPLHF. The DNA of the CDR3 is TGTGCCTGGAGTTTGGGGGGGGACTCGTCACCCCTCCACTTT.

The chain employs TRBV27 and TRBJ1-3; D is perhaps TRBD1 (5 bases). V lost 2 bases, J lost 11 bases, and 16 bases lay in between. Germline V gene lookup returns CDR1 MNHEY and CDR2 SMNVEV (reference sequence). The CDR3 is 14 amino acids. DNA of the CDR3: TGTGCCAGCAGTTTAGAACAGGCTGCTCGTCCCATATATTTT. Translation gives CASSLEQAARPIYF.

This clone came up a few times. J is TRBJ1-1 and V is TRBV27, with TRBD1 matching 8 bases. This CDR3 is built from 13 residues. V lost 8 bases to trimming and J lost 11 bases; unmatched junction nucleotides: 13. Germline CDR1 and CDR2: MNHEY and SMNVEV (reference sequence). The CDR3 reads CASSQIQGARAFF. Here the CDR3 DNA reads TGTGCCAGCTCCCAAATCCAGGGGGCGAGGGCTTTCTTT.

The rearrangement links TRBV4-2 to TRBJ2-4; no firm D call. The germline V and J ends were trimmed by 0 bases and 1 base, with 4 bases remaining between them. The germline CDR1 and CDR2 sequences are LGHNA and YNFKEQ. CDR3 size: 14 residues. The CDR3 DNA reads TGTGCCAGCAGCCAAGACGCGGCCAAAAACATTCAGTACTTC. This translates into CASSQDAAKNIQYF.

CDR3 nucleotides: TGTGCCAGCAGCTTAGGCGGACAGGGAACTGAAGCTTTCTTT. It specifies CASSLGGQGTEAFF. This chain uses TRBV5-4 with TRBJ1-1, with 8 bases matching TRBD1. V lost 2 bases, J lost 5 bases, and 5 bases stayed unmatched. This CDR3 is built from 14 residues. From germline, CDR1 is SGHNT and CDR2 YYREEE (reference sequence).

This rearrangement joins TRBV11-2 to TRBJ2-1; D ambiguous. Germline CDR1 and CDR2: SGHAT and FQNNGV. Trimming removed 0 bases from V and 0 bases from J, with 6 bases in between. The CDR3 has 15 residues. The CDR3 spells CASSLDVYSYNEQFF. CDR3 coding DNA: TGTGCCAGCAGCTTAGATGTGTACTCCTACAATGAGCAGTTCTTC.

This CDR3 is CASSLTPQGNEQFF. The CDR3 DNA reads TGTGCCAGCAGCCTCACCCCACAGGGCAATGAGCAGTTCTTC. V usage is TRBV6-5 and J usage is TRBJ2-1; D is perhaps TRBD1 (6 bases). From germline, CDR1 is MNHEY and CDR2 SVGAGI. V lost 6 bases and J 6 bases, leaving 15 bases between the germline ends. The CDR3 extends over 14 amino acids.

The V gene is TRBV5-6, the J gene TRBJ1-1; no clear D gene. Between the trimmed V and J ends, which lost 4 bases and 1 base, there was a span of 23 bases. The CDR3 extends over 18 amino acids. Germline V gene lookup returns CDR1 SGHDT and CDR2 YYEEEE. CDR3 in DNA: TGTGCCAGCAGCCGGAGTTCCGGATTTGGTAAGGAGAACACTGAAGCTTTCTTT. The encoded protein is CASSRSSGFGKENTEAFF.

V usage is TRBV6-4 and J usage is TRBJ2-5; 11 nucleotides agree with TRBD2. Germline CDR1 is MRHNA and CDR2 is SNTAGT. V shed 5 bases and J 4 bases; nucleotides not matched to a gene: 6. The CDR3 has 15 amino acids. The CDR3 nucleotides read TGTGCCAGCAGTCTTAGCGGGGGGGCTGGAGAGACCCAGTACTTC. Translating it yields CASSLSGGAGETQYF.

This chain connects TRBV5-1 to TRBJ1-3; D possibly corresponds to TRBD1 (6 bases). V shed 0 bases and J shed 0 bases, with 10 bases lying between them. Germline CDR1 and CDR2: SGHRS and YFSETQ. The CDR3 has 16 residues. Written as DNA, the CDR3 is TGCGCCAGCAGCTTGGTTCAGGGGATCTCTGGAAACACCATATATTTT. Its translation: CASSLVQGISGNTIYF.

The CDR3 reads CASSYSLQGTDTQYF. As DNA, the CDR3 is TGTGCCAGCAGTTACTCACTTCAGGGGACAGATACGCAGTATTTT. This sequence joins TRBV6-5 and TRBJ2-3; weak D call: TRBD1 (6 bases). The CDR3 is made up of 15 amino acids. Trimming took 0 bases from V and 3 from J, leaving 10 bases between them. CDR1 is MNHEY and CDR2 is SVGAGI in the germline V gene.

V usage is TRBV5-4 and J usage is TRBJ2-2; D not certain. The CDR3 loop spans 13 amino acids. Germline CDR1 reads SGHNT; CDR2 reads YYREEE (reference sequence). V lost 4 bases to trimming and J lost 4 bases, with 8 bases between them. CDR3: CASSPPGTGELFF. In DNA, the CDR3 is TGTGCCAGCAGCCCCCCCGGCACCGGGGAGCTGTTTTTT.

The sample holds a few counts of this clone. The chain couples TRBV9 to TRBJ1-4; 7 bases align to TRBD1. The CDR3 loop spans 14 amino acids. The junction had 7 bases not matched to a gene; V was cut back by 4 bases and J by 7 bases. Germline loops: CDR1 SGDLS, CDR2 YYNGEE. The CDR3 DNA is TGTGCCAGCAGCCAAGGACAGGCGGGTGAAAAACTGTTTTTT. Amino acid sequence: CASSQGQAGEKLFF.

The chain is built from TRBV7-9 and TRBJ2-7; TRBD2 matches at 10 bases. The CDR3 covers 15 residues. V shed 1 base and J 4 bases; nucleotides not matched to a gene: 4. Germline values: CDR1 SEHNR, CDR2 FQNEAQ (reference sequence). In DNA form, the CDR3 reads TGTGCCAGCAGCTTAGGGTTAGCGGGAGGTTACGAGCAGTACTTC. It is translated as CASSLGLAGGYEQYF.

The J gene is TRBJ2-5, the V gene TRBV7-6; 9 bases match TRBD2. V gave up 0 bases and J gave up 4 bases; unmatched junction bases: 12. The CDR3 has 18 residues. Per germline, CDR1 SGHVS and CDR2 FNYEAQ. Here the CDR3 reads CASSLASPASGIGETQYF. CDR3 nucleotide sequence: TGTGCCAGCAGCTTAGCCTCCCCGGCTAGCGGGATAGGAGAGACCCAGTACTTC.

About this clone itself: Germline is not matched at one junction end, which may reflect a read error. The genes are TRBV7-9 and TRBJ1-1, with a tentative D call TRBD1 (6 bases). The CDR3 contains 15 residues. CDR1 is SEHNR, CDR2 FQNEAQ, per germline (reference sequence). The DNA of the CDR3 is TGTTCCAGCAGCTTAGAGGGACACCCGAACACTGAAGCTTTCTTT. It encodes CSSSLEGHPNTEAFF.

The chain couples TRBV5-1 to TRBJ2-1; possible D gene TRBD2, 7 bases. Trimming took 1 base from V and 6 from J, leaving 11 bases between them. CDR1 and CDR2 from the germline V gene are SGHRS and YFSETQ. The CDR3 runs 14 residues. This CDR3 reads CASSLTRGGNEQFF. The CDR3 nucleotides are TGCGCCAGCAGCTTGACGAGGGGGGGCAATGAGCAGTTCTTC.

J is TRBJ2-5 and V is TRBV5-1, with 8 bases identical to TRBD2. Losses at the gene ends were 5 bases for V and 3 bases for J; bases not matched to a gene: 9. The length of the CDR3 is 15 residues. CDR1 is SGHRS and CDR2 is YFSETQ in the germline V gene. The CDR3 coding sequence is TGCGCCAGCAGGGGTGTGGAGCGGGGGAAAGAGACCCAGTACTTC. Its protein is CASRGVERGKETQYF.

The chain joins TRBV5-1 to TRBJ1-2, with D perhaps matching TRBD1 (5 bases). CDR1 and CDR2 (germline): SGHRS, YFSETQ. The V end was cut by 4 bases, the J end by 3 bases, with 13 bases between. The CDR3 contains 14 residues. Written as DNA, the CDR3 is TGCGCCAGCAGCCCGGACGGGGGTTACTATGGCTACACCTTC. It codes for CASSPDGGYYGYTF.

The chain combines TRBV4-2 with TRBJ2-5; the match to TRBD2 covers 7 bases. The CDR3 covers 16 residues. CDR1 and CDR2 (germline): LGHNA, YNFKEQ. With 0 bases clipped from V and 5 bases from J, the junction kept 9 bases outside the gene matches. Here the CDR3 reads CASSQEAGPNGETQYF. For the CDR3, the DNA is TGTGCCAGCAGCCAAGAAGCGGGACCAAACGGGGAGACCCAGTACTTC.

The chain recombines TRBV12-1 with TRBJ2-5; the D call TRBD1 from the table was never checked on the DNA. TRBV12-1 is a recognized pseudogene. The CDR3 spans 17 residues. CDR3 coding DNA: TGTGCCAGCAGCACAATCGACAGGGGAAGGAGTCAAGAGACCCAGTACTTC. Its translation is CASSTIDRGRSQETQYF.

The CDR3 DNA follows: TGTGCCAGCAGTAGCGGGAGTTGGGCCTACGAGCAGTACTTC. As protein: CASSSGSWAYEQYF. The V and J genes are TRBV27 and TRBJ2-7, with 8 nucleotides matching TRBD2. The CDR3 runs to 14 residues. Germline CDR1 MNHEY, CDR2 SMNVEV (reference sequence). J lost 2 bases, V lost 5 bases, and 5 bases had no gene match.

This clone has only one observation. The chain combines TRBV29-1 with TRBJ2-3, with 7 bases lining up with TRBD1. Unmatched junction bases numbered 6, after V lost 7 bases and J lost 2 bases. The germline gives CDR1 SQVTM, CDR2 ANQGSEA. CDR3 length: 13 amino acids. The chain's CDR3 is CSARRGLTDTQYF. CDR3 sequence (DNA): TGCAGCGCGAGAAGGGGGCTCACAGATACGCAGTATTTT.

The chain recombines TRBV4-1 with TRBJ2-1; 7 bases are shared with TRBD2. Trimming cost V 6 bases and J 4 bases; bases outside gene matches: 12. The CDR3 has 16 amino acids. Germline values: CDR1 MGHRA, CDR2 YSYEKL. This chain's CDR3 is CASRRLLAGVYNEQFF. CDR3 sequence (DNA): TGCGCCAGCAGACGCCTCTTGGCGGGAGTTTACAATGAGCAGTTCTTC.

The CDR3 protein is CASSEDTEAFF. As DNA, the CDR3 is TGTGCCAGCTCAGAGGACACTGAAGCTTTCTTT. This chain uses TRBV18 with TRBJ1-1; D remains unclear. Trimming took off 5 bases at V and 3 bases at J, with 4 bases between the two ends. The CDR3 runs to 11 residues. Germline V gives CDR1 KGHSH, CDR2 LQKENI.

The J gene is TRBJ2-5, the V gene TRBV30, with 10 bases aligning to TRBD2. The CDR3 has 15 amino acids. CDR1 and CDR2 from the germline V gene are GTSNPN and SVGIG (reference sequence). V gave up 0 bases and J gave up 7 bases; unmatched junction bases: 8. The CDR3 DNA reads TGTGCCTGGAGTGTAGCTAGCGGGAGAAGGGGGACCCAGTACTTC. The encoded protein is CAWSVASGRRGTQYF.